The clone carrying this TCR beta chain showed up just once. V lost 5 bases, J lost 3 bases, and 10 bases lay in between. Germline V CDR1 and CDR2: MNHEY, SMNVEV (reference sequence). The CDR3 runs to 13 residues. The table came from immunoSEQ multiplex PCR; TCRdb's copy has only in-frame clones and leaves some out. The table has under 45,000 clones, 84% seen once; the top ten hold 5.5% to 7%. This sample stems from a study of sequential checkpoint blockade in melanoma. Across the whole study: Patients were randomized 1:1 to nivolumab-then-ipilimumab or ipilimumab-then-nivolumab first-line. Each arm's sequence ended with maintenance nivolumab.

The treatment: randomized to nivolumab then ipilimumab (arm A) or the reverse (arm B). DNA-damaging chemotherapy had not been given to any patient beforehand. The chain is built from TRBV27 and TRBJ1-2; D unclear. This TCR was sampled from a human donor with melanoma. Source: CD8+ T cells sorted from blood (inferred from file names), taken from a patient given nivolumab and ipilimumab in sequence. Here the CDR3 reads CASSLGSYYGYTF. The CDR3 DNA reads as TGTGCCAGCAGTCTCGGGAGCTACTATGGCTACACCTTC.